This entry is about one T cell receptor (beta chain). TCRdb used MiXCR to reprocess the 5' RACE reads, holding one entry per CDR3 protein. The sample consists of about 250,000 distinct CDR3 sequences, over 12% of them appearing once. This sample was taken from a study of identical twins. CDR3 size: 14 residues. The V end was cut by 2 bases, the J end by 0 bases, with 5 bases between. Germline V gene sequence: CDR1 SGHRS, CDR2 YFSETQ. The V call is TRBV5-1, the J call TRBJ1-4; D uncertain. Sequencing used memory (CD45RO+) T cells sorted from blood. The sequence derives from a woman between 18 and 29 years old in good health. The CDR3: CASSFSATNEKLFF. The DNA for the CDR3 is TGCGCCAGCAGCTTCTCTGCAACTAATGAAAAACTGTTTTTT.